The TCR beta chain described here comes from a study of T cells in women clearing cervical HPV infection. Turning to the study itself: Controls gave blood once infection was undetectable; cases at lesion identification. Study-level results: Associations may precede or follow infection; HPV-specific or memory T cells were not isolated.

The CDR3 totals 14 residues. Germline CDR1 reads PRHDT; CDR2 reads FYEKMQ (reference sequence). On this clone itself: Antigen unknown. From the germline J gene comes the end of the CDR3, since the read stops 3 residues before it.

All donors had a single incident cervical HPV16 infection, not prevalent. Profiling relied on immunoSEQ multiplex PCR, and the TCRdb table lists in-frame clones only, not all of them. The sample has 40,000 or so clones. The source of this sequence is a woman between 18 and 70 years old with a cervical HPV16 infection that either progressed to CIN3+ or cleared (not recorded which). The V and J genes are TRBV13 and TRBJ2-3; weak D call: TRBD2 (7 bases). Sequenced material: blood buffy coat. CDR3 region: CASSLGGGLRTQYF. The DNA read from the CDR3 is TGTGCCAGCAGCTTAGGCGGGGGGCTGAGGACG.